These 18 T cell receptor beta chains originate from one sample sequenced in a study of blood T cell repertoires in COVID-19. Profiling relied on immunoSEQ multiplex PCR, and the TCRdb table lists in-frame clones only, not all of them. The sample yields about 58,000 clones, about 85% seen once. Sequencing was carried out using peripheral blood. These TCRs come from a human donor in a cohort sampled during active COVID-19.

The chain carries TRBV10-3 and TRBJ2-1, with a weak D call TRBD2 (6 bases). The CDR3 spans 15 residues. From germline, CDR1 is ENHRY and CDR2 SYGVKD. V was pared by 10 bases and J by 2 bases, with 18 bases between. The CDR3 loop is CATLRGETTYNEQFF. CDR3 nucleotides: TGTGCCACCTTGCGGGGCGAGACAACCTACAATGAGCAGTTCTTC.

This clone was picked up a small number of times. The V gene is TRBV18, the J gene TRBJ1-1; D is perhaps TRBD1 (6 bases). Germline V gene sequence: CDR1 KGHSH, CDR2 LQKENI. The CDR3 is 16 residues long. Trimming took off 5 bases at V and 4 bases at J, with 20 bases between the two ends. DNA for the CDR3: TGTGCCAGCTCATCCAACCCACAGGGTGCGGGCACTGAAGCTTTCTTT. Protein: CASSSNPQGAGTEAFF.

V usage is TRBV5-1 and J usage is TRBJ1-6, with a possible D match to TRBD1 (5 bases). Trimming cost V 0 bases and J 7 bases, with 14 bases left between them. Germline V gives CDR1 SGHRS, CDR2 YFSETQ. The CDR3 totals 16 residues. The CDR3 region is CASSLVGTGLNSPLHF. The CDR3 DNA reads TGCGCCAGCAGCTTGGTGGGGACGGGACTGAATTCACCCCTCCACTTT.

This clone was seen more than once but under ten times. The chain carries TRBV12-5 and TRBJ1-5; 8 bases are a match to TRBD1. The CDR3 extends over 15 amino acids. Germline V gives CDR1 LGHNT, CDR2 FRNRAP. The V and J ends lost 4 bases and 7 bases, in that order; junction bases with no gene match: 9. The CDR3 nucleotides read TGTGCTAGTGGTTCCGAAGGACAGGGAGGGCAGCCCCAGCATTTT. Translating it yields CASGSEGQGGQPQHF. Combining the CDR3 with reference TRBV12-5 and TRBJ1-5 gives the whole variable domain DARVTQTPRHKVTEMGQEVTMRCQPILGHNTVFWYRQTMMQGLELLAYFRNRAPLDDSGMPKDRFSAEMPDATLATLKIQPSEPRDSAVYFCASGSEGQGGQPQHFGDGTRLSIL.

The rearrangement links TRBV10-3 to TRBJ2-7; 7 nucleotides match TRBD1. With V trimmed by 10 bases and J by 5 bases, 20 bases remained unmatched. Germline lookup yields CDR1 ENHRY and CDR2 SYGVKD. This CDR3 is built from 16 residues. This CDR3 reads CATGDRTATGVHEQYF. In nucleotides, the CDR3 is TGTGCCACCGGGGATAGAACCGCAACAGGGGTCCACGAGCAGTACTTC.

This sequence joins TRBV5-4 and TRBJ2-5; 8 bases are shared with TRBD2. Germline CDR1 and CDR2: SGHNT and YYREEE (reference sequence). J lost 1 base, V lost 0 bases, and 2 bases had no gene match. The length of the CDR3 is 15 residues. CDR3 residues: CASSLGLAFQETQYF. The CDR3 nucleotides read TGTGCCAGCAGCTTGGGACTAGCGTTCCAAGAGACCCAGTACTTC.

The chain is built from TRBV19 and TRBJ2-1, with 9 nucleotides matching TRBD2. The germline V gene encodes CDR1 LNHDA and CDR2 SQIVND (reference sequence). The CDR3 covers 13 residues. Losses at the gene ends were 5 bases for V and 8 bases for J; bases not matched to a gene: 4. The CDR3 bases are TGTGCCAGTAGTCGTAGCGGGAGCGATGAGCAGTTCTTC. The encoded protein is CASSRSGSDEQFF.

The chain recombines TRBV19 with TRBJ1-5; D gene unclear. V was clipped by 4 bases and J by 2 bases, with 9 bases between them. The length of the CDR3 is 14 residues. Looked up from germline, CDR1 is LNHDA and CDR2 is SQIVND (reference sequence). CDR3 bases: TGTGCCAGTAGTACGGGGTCGCGCAATCAGCCCCAGCATTTT. It is translated as CASSTGSRNQPQHF.

The chain joins TRBV5-1 to TRBJ2-1, with 8 bases identical to TRBD2. The CDR3 is 16 residues long. CDR1 is SGHRS and CDR2 is YFSETQ in the germline V gene. V lost 2 bases and J lost 5; bases outside the gene matches: 9. CDR3 sequence reads: CASSFGFGRAHNEQFF. The CDR3 DNA follows: TGCGCCAGCAGCTTCGGTTTCGGGAGGGCCCACAATGAGCAGTTCTTC.

V usage is TRBV5-1 and J usage is TRBJ2-7, with a possible D match to TRBD2 (6 bases). V lost 1 base, J lost 4 bases, and 12 bases lay in between. CDR1 SGHRS and CDR2 YFSETQ come from the germline V gene. The CDR3 is 14 amino acids. The CDR3 DNA reads TGCGCCAGCAGCTTGTCTCCTAGCGAATACGAGCAGTACTTC. Amino acid sequence: CASSLSPSEYEQYF.

This chain uses TRBV5-1 with TRBJ2-1; TRBD2 matches 11 bases. Germline values: CDR1 SGHRS, CDR2 YFSETQ. CDR3 length: 17 residues. V was pared by 2 bases and J by 0 bases, with 4 bases of the junction left unmatched. CDR3 sequence (DNA): TGCGCCAGCAGCTTTGTTAGCGGGGGGGCCTCCTACAATGAGCAGTTCTTC. It is translated as CASSFVSGGASYNEQFF.

This chain connects TRBV27 to TRBJ2-2; TRBD1 is a possible D gene (5 bases). Germline-derived CDR1 and CDR2 are MNHEY and SMNVEV (reference sequence). V lost 3 bases and J lost 2, with 16 bases in between. The length of the CDR3 is 17 residues. The CDR3 coding sequence is TGTGCCAGCAGTTTCCGATCAGGGCTCCTTAACACCGGGGAGCTGTTTTTT. Translation: CASSFRSGLLNTGELFF.

In its sample, this clone was seen once. V is TRBV7-9 and J is TRBJ2-2; D is ambiguous. Germline V lookup: CDR1 SEHNR, CDR2 FQNEAQ (reference sequence). This CDR3 is 13 amino acids long. Trimming took off 2 bases at V and 5 bases at J, with 6 bases between the two ends. The CDR3 DNA reads TGTGCCAGCAGCTTATTCCTAACCGGGGAGCTGTTTTTT. This codes for CASSLFLTGELFF. Based on the CDR3 plus reference TRBV7-9 and TRBJ2-2, the full variable domain is DTGVSQNPRHKITKRGQNVTFRCDPISEHNRLYWYRQTLGQGPEFLTYFQNEAQLEKSRLLSDRFSAERPKGSFSTLEIQRTEQGDSAMYLCASSLFLTGELFFGEGSRLTVL.

V usage is TRBV2 and J usage is TRBJ2-1, with a possible D match to TRBD2 (6 bases). Germline lookup yields CDR1 SNHLY and CDR2 FYNNEI. V lost 6 bases and J lost 5, with 38 bases in between. The CDR3 has 22 amino acids. CDR3 loop: CASRNPLLNGSKAGQAHNEQFF. CDR3 DNA sequence: TGTGCCAGCAGAAACCCACTGCTCAACGGGTCTAAAGCGGGTCAAGCCCACAATGAGCAGTTCTTC. Based on the CDR3 plus reference TRBV2 and TRBJ2-1, the full variable domain is EPEVTQTPSHQVTQMGQEVILRCVPISNHLYFYWYRQILGQKVEFLVSFYNNEISEKSEIFDDQFSVERPDGSNFTLKIRSTKLEDSAMYFCASRNPLLNGSKAGQAHNEQFFGPGTRLTVL.

This chain links TRBV11-2 with TRBJ2-7; 7 bases agree with TRBD2. The germline CDR1 and CDR2 sequences are SGHAT and FQNNGV. Trimming cost V 5 bases and J 3 bases; bases outside gene matches: 10. This CDR3 has 15 amino acids. CDR3: CASSLLLGGGYEQYF. CDR3 DNA: TGTGCCAGCAGCCTCTTATTGGGGGGGGGCTACGAGCAGTACTTC.

This rearrangement joins TRBV28 to TRBJ1-2, with TRBD1 matching 8 bases. Germline values: CDR1 MDHEN, CDR2 SYDVKM. The CDR3 loop spans 14 amino acids. Losses at the gene ends were 5 bases for V and 4 bases for J; bases not matched to a gene: 6. The CDR3 DNA follows: TGTGCCAGCAGTACCGCAGGGGGCACCTATGGCTACACCTTC. It encodes CASSTAGGTYGYTF.

The J gene is TRBJ2-7, the V gene TRBV6-1; D ambiguous. V was trimmed by 6 bases and J by 4 bases, leaving 13 bases between them. This CDR3 comprises 13 residues. CDR1 is MNHNS, CDR2 SASEGT, per germline. The CDR3 loop is CASSPNYEYEQYF. CDR3 nucleotides: TGTGCCAGCAGCCCCAACTACGAATACGAGCAGTACTTC.

The chain combines TRBV4-2 with TRBJ2-7; perhaps TRBD2 as D (5 bases). V was shortened by 1 base and J by 0 bases, with 10 bases between the two germline ends. The germline CDR1 and CDR2 sequences are LGHNA and YNFKEQ. The CDR3 sequence is 15 residues long. CDR3 amino acids: CASSQVGESSYEQYF. The CDR3 DNA follows: TGTGCCAGCAGCCAAGTTGGGGAGAGCTCCTACGAGCAGTACTTC.